The clone carrying this T cell receptor (beta chain) occurred a few times. CDR3 length: 14 residues. V gave up 0 bases and J gave up 3 bases, with 11 bases separating them. Germline-derived CDR1 and CDR2 are GTSNPN and SVGIG (reference sequence). TCRdb redid the calling of the RT-PCR reads with MiXCR, one entry per CDR3 protein. The table lists more than 850,000 distinct CDR3 sequences, about 20% of them singletons. The data derive from a study of patients and donors after allogeneic stem cell transplantation. This chain links TRBV30 with TRBJ1-2, with unresolved D. The sequence was collected from a human donor who was either an allogeneic HSCT recipient or a stem cell or donor lymphocyte infusion donor (not recorded which). It is not recorded whose cells these are; they may come from a transplant donor. The sample comprised blood, either unsorted or a sorted T cell fraction (not recorded which). The CDR3 DNA sequence: TGTGCCTGGAGTGTACCCCCGGGGTACTATGGCTACACCTTC. It codes for CAWSVPPGYYGYTF.